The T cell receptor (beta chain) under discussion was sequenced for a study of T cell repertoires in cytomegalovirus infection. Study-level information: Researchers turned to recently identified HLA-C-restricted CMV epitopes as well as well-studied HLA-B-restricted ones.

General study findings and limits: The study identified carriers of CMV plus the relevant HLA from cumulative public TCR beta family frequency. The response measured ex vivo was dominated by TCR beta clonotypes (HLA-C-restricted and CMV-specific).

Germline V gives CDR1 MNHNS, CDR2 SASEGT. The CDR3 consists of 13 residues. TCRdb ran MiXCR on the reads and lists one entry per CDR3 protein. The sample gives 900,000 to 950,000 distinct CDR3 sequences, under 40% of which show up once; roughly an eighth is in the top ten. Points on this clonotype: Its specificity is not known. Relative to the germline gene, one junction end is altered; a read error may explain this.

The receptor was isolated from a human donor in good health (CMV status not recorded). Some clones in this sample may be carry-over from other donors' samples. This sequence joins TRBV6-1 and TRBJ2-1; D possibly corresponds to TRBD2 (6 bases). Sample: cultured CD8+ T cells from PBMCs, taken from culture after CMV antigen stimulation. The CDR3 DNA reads TGTGCCAGTAGTGAACGGGCGGGGAATGAGCAGATCTTC. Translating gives CASSERAGNEQIF.